Presented here are 14 T cell receptor beta chains from one specimen sequenced in a study of blood T cell repertoires in COVID-19. Clones were read by immunoSEQ multiplex PCR, and TCRdb kept only the in-frame ones, dropping some. The repertoire holds about 250,000 clones, with 89% as singletons. The specimen sequenced was peripheral blood. Receptor source: a woman aged 40 to 50 who had recovered from COVID-19.

V gene TRBV28 combines with J gene TRBJ1-5; TRBD1 is a possible D gene (5 bases). The V gene's germline CDR1 is MDHEN and CDR2 SYDVKM. CDR3 length: 13 amino acids. Trimming pared 8 bases from V and 6 bases from J, leaving 14 bases between. DNA of the CDR3: TGTGCCAGCGTAAGTCAGGGTACTCAGCCCCAGCATTTT. Its protein is CASVSQGTQPQHF. Using reference TRBV28 and TRBJ1-5 for the parts outside the CDR3, the full variable domain is DVKVTQSSRYLVKRTGEKVFLECVQDMDHENMFWYRQDPGLGLRLIYFSYDVKMKEKGDIPEGYSVSREKKERFSLILESASTNQTSMYLCASVSQGTQPQHFGDGTRLSIL.

The V gene is TRBV6-1, the J gene TRBJ2-7, with a tentative D call TRBD2 (5 bases). With 1 base removed from V and 3 bases from J, the gap between germline ends came to 13 bases. The CDR3 covers 15 residues. Germline V gene data show CDR1 as MNHNS and CDR2 as SASEGT. For the CDR3, the DNA is TGTGCCAGCAGTGAAGGCGGGCAGATCTTCTACGAGCAGTACGTC. Its protein product is CASSEGGQIFYEQYV.

This chain links TRBV2 with TRBJ2-6; a weak D match, TRBD2 (5 bases). The CDR3 has 14 amino acids. CDR1 SNHLY and CDR2 FYNNEI come from the germline V gene. Trimming left V 8 bases short and J 1 base short, with 9 bases between. The CDR3 nucleotides are TGTGCCAGCGGACGCGGGTCTGGGGCCAACGTCCTGACTTTC. It is translated as CASGRGSGANVLTF.

This clone occurred once. The chain carries TRBV4-1 and TRBJ2-2; tentatively, D is TRBD2 (5 bases). The CDR3 loop spans 16 amino acids. The germline gives CDR1 MGHRA, CDR2 YSYEKL. V was trimmed by 1 base and J by 2 bases, leaving 11 bases between them. CDR3 nucleotides: TGCGCCAGCAGCCAAGTAATAGCGTTAAACACCGGGGAGCTGTTTTTT. Translated: CASSQVIALNTGELFF.

For the CDR3, the DNA is TGTGCCAGCTCACCGACCCCGACAGGGCCACCCTTTAACTATGGCTACACCTTC. Translation gives CASSPTPTGPPFNYGYTF. This rearrangement joins TRBV18 to TRBJ1-2; 7 bases line up with TRBD1. V lost 3 bases, J lost 1 base, and 14 bases stayed unmatched. The germline V gene encodes CDR1 KGHSH and CDR2 LQKENI. The CDR3 covers 18 residues.

The chain uses TRBV5-6 and TRBJ2-3, with D possibly TRBD2 on 5 matching bases. This CDR3 is built from 15 residues. Per germline, CDR1 SGHDT and CDR2 YYEEEE. Trimming cost V 1 base and J 2 bases, with 11 bases left between them. The CDR3 bases are TGTGCCAGCAGCTTGTTTGTGAGGGACACAGATACGCAGTATTTT. This sequence encodes CASSLFVRDTDTQYF.

This clone was picked up a small number of times. This chain connects TRBV4-3 to TRBJ1-1; D is unresolved. CDR3 length: 15 residues. Trimming removed 4 bases at V and 3 bases at J, with 15 bases between. Looked up from germline, CDR1 is LGHNA and CDR2 is YSLEER. The CDR3 is CASSRYDGGHTEAFF. In DNA, the CDR3 is TGCGCCAGCAGCCGTTACGATGGAGGGCACACTGAAGCTTTCTTT.

The chain is built from TRBV3-1 (or the pseudogene TRBV3-2) and TRBJ1-5; D gene uncertain. Germline values: CDR1 LGHDT, CDR2 YNNKEL (reference sequence). Trimming shortened V by 3 bases and J by 0 bases, and 6 bases separated the two germline ends. The CDR3 has 14 residues. In DNA form, the CDR3 reads TGTGCCAGCAGCCACGACTATAGCAATCAGCCCCAGCATTTT. It translates to CASSHDYSNQPQHF.

The genes are TRBV9 and TRBJ1-1; D may be TRBD1 (5 bases). The CDR3 runs 12 residues. Trimming took off 3 bases at V and 10 bases at J, with 13 bases between the two ends. CDR1 is SGDLS and CDR2 is YYNGEE in the germline V gene. The CDR3 DNA follows: TGTGCCAGCAGCGCCGAGGGAGGGGCAGCTTTCTTT. Translated, it gives CASSAEGGAAFF.

This clone was seen a handful of times. The V gene is TRBV19, the J gene TRBJ2-2, with D possibly matching TRBD2 (5 bases). Trimming pared 3 bases from V and 7 bases from J, leaving 12 bases between. The CDR3 consists of 14 residues. Germline CDR1 LNHDA, CDR2 SQIVND (reference sequence). The CDR3 here is CASSIVGANGELFF. DNA of the CDR3: TGTGCCAGTAGTATTGTGGGAGCAAACGGGGAGCTGTTTTTT.

V gene TRBV2 combines with J gene TRBJ1-4; perhaps TRBD1 as D (6 bases). Germline lookup yields CDR1 SNHLY and CDR2 FYNNEI. Trimming removed 5 bases from V and 10 bases from J, with 29 bases in between. This CDR3 has 18 residues. As DNA, the CDR3 is TGTGCCAGCAGTACTAACAGGGCCGGGACGGATGGTCCCTTAAAACTGTTTTTT. This gives the protein CASSTNRAGTDGPLKLFF.

The chain recombines TRBV19 with TRBJ1-5, with TRBD1 as a possible D gene (6 bases). The CDR3 has 15 residues. Germline CDR1 reads LNHDA; CDR2 reads SQIVND (reference sequence). Trimming removed 11 bases at V and 4 bases at J, with 21 bases between. CDR3 protein: CASAPRQGTNQPQHF. In DNA, the CDR3 is TGTGCCTCCGCGCCCCGGCAGGGGACAAATCAGCCCCAGCATTTT.

The genes are TRBV7-9 and TRBJ2-5, with TRBD2 identical over 10 bases. Germline values: CDR1 SEHNR, CDR2 FQNEAQ (reference sequence). This CDR3 contains 18 residues. The V gene end was trimmed by 6 bases and the J gene end by 1 base; junction bases not matched to a gene: 14. The CDR3 is CASRRFPSGSEGQETQYF. The CDR3 bases are TGTGCCAGCAGACGTTTCCCTAGCGGGAGTGAGGGCCAAGAGACCCAGTACTTC. The full variable domain, its missing parts supplied by reference TRBV7-9 and TRBJ2-5, is DTGVSQNPRHKITKRGQNVTFRCDPISEHNRLYWYRQTLGQGPEFLTYFQNEAQLEKSRLLSDRFSAERPKGSFSTLEIQRTEQGDSAMYLCASRRFPSGSEGQETQYFGPGTRLLVL.

V gene TRBV19 combines with J gene TRBJ1-6, with 9 bases fitting TRBD1. The V segment lost 6 bases and the J segment 9 bases; nucleotides outside the gene matches: 15. The CDR3 loop spans 17 amino acids. Germline CDR1 reads LNHDA; CDR2 reads SQIVND (reference sequence). CDR3 loop: CASSASLRTGVSSPLHF. The CDR3 region has the DNA TGTGCCAGTAGCGCATCCCTTAGGACAGGGGTGAGTTCACCCCTCCACTTT.